This TCR beta chain comes out of a study of PD-1 blockade in classical Hodgkin lymphoma. Broader study findings: Whoever responded completely had baseline diversity much like that seen in newly diagnosed patients. It was reported that newly diagnosed patients had less baseline TCR diversity than healthy donors. By C4D1, diversity of CD4+ TCRs had risen significantly, whereas that of CD8+ TCRs had not.

Exposure to brentuximab vedotin varied, and each patient had relapsed following autologous stem cell transplantation. Produced via immunoSEQ multiplex PCR; TCRdb's table is partial and in-frame only. The sample shows around 45,000 clones, approximately 72% of them seen only once. As for this clone: The antigen is undetermined.

V was pared by 5 bases and J by 4 bases, with 11 bases between. CDR3 length equals 14 residues. Germline lookup yields CDR1 SGHTA and CDR2 FQGNSA. The chain employs TRBV7-2 and TRBJ1-4, with D perhaps TRBD1 (5 bases). The source of this sequence is a human donor with classical Hodgkin lymphoma. The source was peripheral blood mononuclear cells (PBMCs), collected before the second cycle of nivolumab. Here the CDR3 DNA reads TGTGCCAGCAGCACGGGACGGGTTAATGAAAAACTGTTTTTT. Protein product: CASSTGRVNEKLFF.